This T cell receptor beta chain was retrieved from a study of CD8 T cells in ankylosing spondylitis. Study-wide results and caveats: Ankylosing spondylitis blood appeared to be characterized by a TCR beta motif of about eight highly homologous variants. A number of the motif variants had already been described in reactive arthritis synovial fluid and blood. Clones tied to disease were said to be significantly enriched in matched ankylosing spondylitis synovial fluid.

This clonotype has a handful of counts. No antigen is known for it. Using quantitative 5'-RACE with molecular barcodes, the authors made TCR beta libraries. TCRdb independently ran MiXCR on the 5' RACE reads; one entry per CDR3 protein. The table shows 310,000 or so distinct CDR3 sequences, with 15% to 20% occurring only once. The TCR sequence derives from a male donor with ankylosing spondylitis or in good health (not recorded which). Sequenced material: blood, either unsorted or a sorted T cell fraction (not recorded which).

CDR3 coding DNA: TGCAGTGCTAGATCCGGGGAAGAATCCTACAATGAGCAGTTCTTC. This sequence encodes CSARSGEESYNEQFF. The V gene is TRBV20-1, the J gene TRBJ2-1, with a possible D match to TRBD2 (5 bases). V lost 2 bases to trimming and J lost 1 base, with 12 bases between them. This CDR3 is built from 15 residues. Germline loops: CDR1 DFQATT, CDR2 SNEGSKA (reference sequence).